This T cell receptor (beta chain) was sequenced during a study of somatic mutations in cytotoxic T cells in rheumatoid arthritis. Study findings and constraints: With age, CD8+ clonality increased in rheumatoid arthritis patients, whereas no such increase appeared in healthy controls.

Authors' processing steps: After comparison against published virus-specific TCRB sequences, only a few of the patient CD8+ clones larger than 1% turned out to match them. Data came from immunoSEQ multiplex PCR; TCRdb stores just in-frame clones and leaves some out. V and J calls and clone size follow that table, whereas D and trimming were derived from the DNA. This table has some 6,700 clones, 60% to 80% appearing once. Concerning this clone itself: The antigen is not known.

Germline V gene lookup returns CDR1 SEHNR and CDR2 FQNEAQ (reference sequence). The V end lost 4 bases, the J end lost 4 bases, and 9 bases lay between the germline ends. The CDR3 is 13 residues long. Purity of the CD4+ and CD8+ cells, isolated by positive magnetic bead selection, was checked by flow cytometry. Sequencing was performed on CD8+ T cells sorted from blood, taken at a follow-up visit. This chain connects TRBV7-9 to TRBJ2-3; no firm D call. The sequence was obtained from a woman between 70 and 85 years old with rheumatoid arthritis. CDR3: CASSSTWADTQYF. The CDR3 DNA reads TGTGCCAGCAGCTCCACCTGGGCAGATACGCAGTATTTT.